The sequence of this T cell receptor (beta chain) was determined in a study of response to subunit inactivated influenza vaccine. There are 19 residues in the CDR3. Per the germline V gene, CDR1 is SNHLY and CDR2 is FYNNEI. This clonotype is medium-sized in the sample. TCRdb re-called the RT-PCR reads through MiXCR, storing one row per CDR3 protein. This sample has approximately 170,000 distinct CDR3 sequences, with about 12% found just once. The data were also submitted as part of a second study, on T cells expressing NK-cell markers. That study reports: Beta-chain TCR cDNA was generated via 5'RACE template switching with UMIs.

The source is a man in his forties or fifties who received an inactivated influenza vaccine. The input for sequencing was CD8+ T cells sorted from PBMCs, taken about 13 days after vaccination. The genes are TRBV2 and TRBJ2-1, with 8 nucleotides matching TRBD2. CDR3 coding DNA: TGTACCTTCTGTTTCGGGCCTGTCGGCGGGAGGATACCCTACAATGAGCAGTTCTTC. The encoded protein is CTFCFGPVGGRIPYNEQFF. Supplemented by reference TRBV2 and TRBJ2-1, the full variable domain reads EPEVTQTPSHQVTQMGQEVILRCVPISNHLYFYWYRQILGQKVEFLVSFYNNEISEKSEIFDDQFSVERPDGSNFTLKIRSTKLEDSAMYFCTFCFGPVGGRIPYNEQFFGPGTRLTVL.